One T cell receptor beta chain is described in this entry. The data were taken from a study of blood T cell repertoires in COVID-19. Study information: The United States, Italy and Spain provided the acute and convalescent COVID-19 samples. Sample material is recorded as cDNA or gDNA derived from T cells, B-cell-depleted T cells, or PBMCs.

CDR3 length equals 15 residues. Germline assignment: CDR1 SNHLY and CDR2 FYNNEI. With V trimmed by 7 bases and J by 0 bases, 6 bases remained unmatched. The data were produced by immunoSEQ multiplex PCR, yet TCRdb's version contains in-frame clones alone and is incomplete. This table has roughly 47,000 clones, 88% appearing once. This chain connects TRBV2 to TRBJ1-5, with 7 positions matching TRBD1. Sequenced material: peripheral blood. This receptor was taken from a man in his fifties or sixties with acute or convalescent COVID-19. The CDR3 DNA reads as TGTGCCAGCACCCAGGACAGGAATAGCAATCAGCCCCAGCATTTT. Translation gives CASTQDRNSNQPQHF.